One TCR beta chain is described in this entry. This entry belongs to a study of blood T cell repertoires in COVID-19. Sequenced by immunoSEQ multiplex PCR; TCRdb stores in-frame clones only, minus some. The table records around 250,000 clones, roughly 80% of them present only once. This sequence originates from a young woman with acute or convalescent COVID-19. Sequencing used peripheral blood.

The CDR3 sequence is CASSNSSNQPQHF. The CDR3 bases are TGTGCCAGCAGCAACTCTAGCAATCAGCCCCAGCATTTT. The chain recombines TRBV11-2 with TRBJ1-5, with D uncertain. Trimming pared 5 bases from V and 0 bases from J, leaving 5 bases between. This CDR3 is built from 13 residues. Germline V gene sequence: CDR1 SGHAT, CDR2 FQNNGV.